Shown below are 14 T cell receptor beta chains from a single sample sequenced in a study of cytomegalovirus exposure and HLA in healthy donors. It was with 60 Vbeta and 13 Jbeta primers that the PCR ran. Generated by immunoSEQ multiplex PCR, the TCRdb table keeps only in-frame clones and is missing some. The sample yields about 180,000 clones, about 75% seen once. Source material: PBMCs. All receptors derive from a female donor in good health and CMV-seronegative.

This rearrangement joins TRBV13 to TRBJ1-2; D call uncertain. Germline loops: CDR1 PRHDT, CDR2 FYEKMQ (reference sequence). Deletions cut 4 bases from V and 4 bases from J, with 16 bases between. This CDR3 comprises 15 residues. This chain's CDR3 is CASSSRSGGSYGYTF. As DNA, the CDR3 is TGTGCCAGCAGCTCCAGAAGCGGCGGCTCCTATGGCTACACCTTC.

This clone was counted once. The rearrangement uses TRBV10-3 and TRBJ1-1, with 9 bases matching TRBD1. From germline, CDR1 is ENHRY and CDR2 SYGVKD. The CDR3 length is 14 residues. The ends lost 5 bases at V and 1 base at J; junction bases unmatched: 2. The DNA for the CDR3 is TGTGCCATCAGTAGGGACAGGGCGAACACTGAAGCTTTCTTT. Protein: CAISRDRANTEAFF.

The chain combines TRBV2 with TRBJ2-1; TRBD2 matches 7 bases. The CDR3 totals 12 residues. Trimming at V came to 4 bases and at J to 10 bases, leaving 4 bases not matched to a gene. Germline CDR1 reads SNHLY; CDR2 reads FYNNEI. The CDR3 protein is CASSGLAREQFF. The CDR3 coding sequence is TGTGCCAGCAGTGGACTAGCCAGGGAGCAGTTCTTC.

The chain employs TRBV6-5 and TRBJ1-6, with 9 bases aligning to TRBD1. The V gene end was trimmed by 0 bases and the J gene end by 8 bases; junction bases not matched to a gene: 2. Germline V gives CDR1 MNHEY, CDR2 SVGAGI. CDR3 length equals 15 residues. CDR3 protein: CASSYSGQGYSPLHF. The CDR3 DNA follows: TGTGCCAGCAGTTACTCGGGACAGGGATATTCACCCCTCCACTTT.

The chain links TRBV10-3 to TRBJ2-2; tentative D call: TRBD2 (6 bases). V was pared by 3 bases and J by 6 bases, with 14 bases between. The CDR3 covers 15 residues. CDR1 is ENHRY, CDR2 SYGVKD, per germline. The CDR3 DNA follows: TGTGCCATCAGTGACTCGGGACTCCTGGCCGGGGAGCTGTTTTTT. It translates to CAISDSGLLAGELFF.

V gene TRBV7-2 combines with J gene TRBJ2-2, with D possibly TRBD1 on 6 matching bases. Germline V gene data show CDR1 as SGHTA and CDR2 as FQGNSA. Trimming took 5 bases from V and 0 from J, leaving 10 bases between them. This CDR3 spans 15 amino acids. The CDR3 reads CASSSRGTNTGELFF. The DNA for the CDR3 is TGTGCCAGCAGCAGCAGGGGTACGAACACCGGGGAGCTGTTTTTT.

V gene TRBV15 combines with J gene TRBJ2-3, with D uncertain. The CDR3 contains 14 residues. Trimming removed 3 bases at V and 4 bases at J, with 11 bases between. Germline CDR1 LNHNV, CDR2 YYDKDF (reference sequence). This CDR3 reads CATSSGFEPDTQYF. In DNA, the CDR3 is TGTGCCACCAGCAGTGGCTTCGAACCAGATACGCAGTATTTT.

The rearrangement links TRBV4-3 to TRBJ1-4, with D maybe TRBD1 (6 bases). Germline lookup yields CDR1 LGHNA and CDR2 YSLEER. The CDR3 has 15 residues. With 3 bases removed from V and 8 bases from J, the gap between germline ends came to 16 bases. In nucleotides, the CDR3 is TGCGCCAGCAGCCAGAGGGGGGGCTTAGGGGAAAAACTGTTTTTT. Protein sequence: CASSQRGGLGEKLFF.

The chain is built from TRBV5-6 and TRBJ2-1, with TRBD1 as a possible D gene (6 bases). Germline-derived CDR1 and CDR2 are SGHDT and YYEEEE. CDR3 length: 14 amino acids. V shed 7 bases and J shed 4 bases, with 15 bases lying between them. The CDR3 DNA reads as TGTGCCAGCGGGCAGAGGCAGGGGTACAATGAGCAGTTCTTC. Amino acid sequence: CASGQRQGYNEQFF.

This clone occurred once. This chain uses TRBV29-1 with TRBJ2-7; D is uncertain. This CDR3 has 12 residues. Germline V gene sequence: CDR1 SQVTM, CDR2 ANQGSEA. V lost 6 bases to trimming and J lost 7 bases, with 16 bases between them. The DNA for the CDR3 is TGCAGCGTCATTAGTGGGTCAGGAGAGCAGTACTTC. It codes for CSVISGSGEQYF.

The rearrangement links TRBV5-5 to TRBJ2-5; D remains ambiguous. The DNA end is a closer match to TRBJ2-7, so the J assignment may be wrong. Germline V gene data show CDR1 as SGHKS and CDR2 as YYEKEE (reference sequence). The CDR3 covers 13 residues. The CDR3, as DNA: TGTGCCAGCAGGGGCAGGCCTACCTACGAGCAGTACTTC. This codes for CASRGRPTYEQYF.

The gene calls are TRBV5-5 and TRBJ2-3; 10 positions match TRBD2. CDR3 length equals 15 residues. The germline V gene has CDR1 SGHKS and CDR2 YYEKEE (reference sequence). V was pared by 1 base and J by 6 bases, with 5 bases of the junction left unmatched. CDR3 protein: CASSLFLAGADTQYF. CDR3 DNA: TGTGCCAGCAGCTTGTTCCTAGCGGGAGCGGATACGCAGTATTTT.

The chain combines TRBV5-5 with TRBJ2-3; TRBD2 aligns across 14 bases. With V trimmed by 3 bases and J by 4 bases, 1 base remained unmatched. Germline V gene sequence: CDR1 SGHKS, CDR2 YYEKEE (reference sequence). The CDR3 runs to 15 residues. This CDR3 reads CASSWGLAGADTQYF. The CDR3 region has the DNA TGTGCCAGCAGCTGGGGACTAGCGGGAGCAGATACGCAGTATTTT.

V gene TRBV30 combines with J gene TRBJ2-7, with 8 bases fitting TRBD1. The germline gives CDR1 GTSNPN, CDR2 SVGIG (reference sequence). The length of the CDR3 is 12 residues. Trimming removed 2 bases from V and 5 bases from J; junction bases left unmatched: 2. CDR3 bases: TGTGCCTGGAGTAGGACAGGGAACGAGCAGTACTTC. Translating gives CAWSRTGNEQYF. The full variable domain, its missing parts supplied by reference TRBV30 and TRBJ2-7, is SQTIHQWPATLVQPVGSPLSLECTVEGTSNPNLYWYRQAAGRGLQLLFYSVGIGQISSEVPQNLSASRPQDRQFILSSKKLLLSDSGFYLCAWSRTGNEQYFGPGTRLTVT.